One sample yielded the 29 T cell receptor beta chains listed below, sequenced in a study of cytotoxic CD8 clonotypes in ibrutinib-treated CLL (dated by TCRdb to the early 2020s). Libraries were made using the immunoSEQ multiplex PCR assay. The table was pulled from immuneACCESS by TCRdb, which kept in-frame rearrangements only. Such tables lose some clones; where checked, under half of the loss comes from unresolved V genes, and the rest has no known cause. The sample table contains over 25,000 clones; only one count was recorded for about 62% of them. The ten most abundant clones make up less than 15% of the sample. The sequences come from PBMCs, collected before ibrutinib treatment. These receptors all stem from a human donor with chronic lymphocytic leukemia.

The rearrangement uses TRBV9 and TRBJ1-5; D unclear. V was pared by 2 bases and J by 0 bases, with 12 bases between. Germline CDR1 and CDR2: SGDLS and YYNGEE. This CDR3 is 16 amino acids long. The CDR3 loop is CASSVGLPHSNQPQHF. CDR3 in DNA: TGTGCCAGCAGCGTCGGACTCCCTCATAGCAATCAGCCCCAGCATTTT.

The chain uses TRBV2 and TRBJ1-3; D call uncertain. Germline V lookup: CDR1 SNHLY, CDR2 FYNNEI. The CDR3 has 13 residues. V lost 6 bases and J lost 0, with 6 bases in between. In nucleotides, the CDR3 is TGTGCCAGCAGGGCTTCCTCTGGAAACACCATATATTTT. Its translation is CASRASSGNTIYF.

The CDR3 DNA reads as TGTGCCAGCAAGTTAGAAGGGGCCTTGGGGCAGCCCCAGCATTTT. This translates into CASKLEGALGQPQHF. This chain links TRBV27 with TRBJ1-5; tentatively, D is TRBD1 (5 bases). V dropped 7 bases and J dropped 7 bases, with 20 bases sitting between them. The germline V gene has CDR1 MNHEY and CDR2 SMNVEV (reference sequence). The CDR3 runs 15 residues.

The chain links TRBV25-1 to TRBJ1-2; 11 nucleotides line up with TRBD1. This CDR3 region has 14 residues. CDR1 and CDR2 (germline): MGHDK, SYGVNS. The V and J ends lost 6 bases and 4 bases, in that order; junction bases with no gene match: 4. CDR3 DNA sequence: TGTGCCAGCAGAGGACAGGGGGCAAGCTATGGCTACACCTTC. It is translated as CASRGQGASYGYTF.

In this sample, this clone turned up once. This chain connects TRBV27 to TRBJ2-5; TRBD2 aligns across 14 bases. Germline V CDR1 and CDR2: MNHEY, SMNVEV (reference sequence). With V trimmed by 8 bases and J by 4 bases, 6 bases remained unmatched. CDR3 length: 15 amino acids. The CDR3 bases are TGTGCCAGCTCGCCAGGGACTAGCGGGGGAGAGACCCAGTACTTC. This encodes CASSPGTSGGETQYF.

Details on this clone: This same CDR3 is encoded by further DNA sequences in the sample. The chain carries TRBV11-2 and TRBJ2-1; no clear D. The V end lost 6 bases, the J end lost 5 bases, and 5 bases lay between the germline ends. Per germline, CDR1 SGHAT and CDR2 FQNNGV. This CDR3 has 11 residues. CDR3 sequence reads: CASRLNNEQFF. CDR3 nucleotides: TGTGCCAGCAGGTTGAACAATGAGCAGTTCTTC.

The chain joins TRBV28 to TRBJ1-1; no clear D gene. CDR1 MDHEN and CDR2 SYDVKM come from the germline V gene. The CDR3 spans 14 residues. V lost 2 bases, J lost 6 bases, and 13 bases lay in between. CDR3 amino acids: CASSLIPGTAEAFF. For the CDR3, the DNA is TGTGCCAGCAGTTTAATCCCCGGTACAGCTGAAGCTTTCTTT.

This rearrangement joins TRBV5-1 to TRBJ1-3, with 7 bases fitting TRBD1. Germline V gene data show CDR1 as SGHRS and CDR2 as YFSETQ. The CDR3 is made up of 17 amino acids. Germline trimming cut 2 bases from V and 8 bases from J; bases unmatched to any gene: 16. The CDR3 DNA is TGCGCCAGCAGCTTCGGTACAGGGGTTTATGCTGGGGACACCATATATTTT. Translated: CASSFGTGVYAGDTIYF.

The chain couples TRBV7-3 to TRBJ2-1, with 7 bases identical to TRBD2. The germline gives CDR1 SGHTA, CDR2 FQGTGA. The V gene end was trimmed by 5 bases and the J gene end by 5 bases; junction bases not matched to a gene: 15. The CDR3 extends over 17 amino acids. The CDR3 is CASSRGPPPAGDNEQFF. In DNA, the CDR3 is TGTGCCAGCAGCCGAGGCCCGCCCCCCGCGGGGGACAATGAGCAGTTCTTC. Drawing the rest from reference TRBV7-3 and TRBJ2-1, the complete variable domain is GAGVSQTPSNKVTEKGKYVELRCDPISGHTALYWYRQSLGQGPEFLIYFQGTGAADDSGLPNDRFFAVRPEGSVSTLKIQRTERGDSAVYLCASSRGPPPAGDNEQFFGPGTRLTVL.

The V call is TRBV5-6, the J call TRBJ2-5; TRBD2 matches 8 bases. The CDR3 is made up of 14 amino acids. Germline CDR1 SGHDT, CDR2 YYEEEE. V gave up 2 bases and J gave up 3 bases; unmatched junction bases: 3. The CDR3, as DNA: TGTGCCAGCAGCTTACAGCGGGGGAAAGAGACCCAGTACTTC. This sequence encodes CASSLQRGKETQYF.

The chain combines TRBV4-3 with TRBJ1-2; no clear D gene. Germline V gene lookup returns CDR1 LGHNA and CDR2 YSLEER. This CDR3 is 14 amino acids long. Trimming pared 4 bases from V and 4 bases from J, leaving 13 bases between. CDR3 DNA: TGCGCCAGCAGCCCTACATTCTGGGGCTATGGCTACACCTTC. This gives the protein CASSPTFWGYGYTF.

The chain has TRBV5-6 and TRBJ1-4; D not certain. Germline-derived CDR1 and CDR2 are SGHDT and YYEEEE. This CDR3 is built from 14 residues. V was clipped by 0 bases and J by 7 bases, with 10 bases between them. The CDR3 spells CASSLEGRGEKLFF. In nucleotides, the CDR3 is TGTGCCAGCAGCTTGGAGGGAAGAGGTGAAAAACTGTTTTTT.

This chain links TRBV29-1 with TRBJ2-2, with D possibly TRBD2 on 6 matching bases. The CDR3 is made up of 13 amino acids. CDR1 SQVTM and CDR2 ANQGSEA come from the germline V gene. V was trimmed by 4 bases and J by 3 bases, leaving 9 bases between them. For the CDR3, the DNA is TGCAGCGTTGTTTGGGGGGACACCGGGGAGCTGTTTTTT. Its protein product is CSVVWGDTGELFF.

This chain links TRBV9 with TRBJ2-1; TRBD2 matches at 11 bases. The CDR3 spans 15 residues. V lost 0 bases to trimming and J lost 8 bases; unmatched junction nucleotides: 4. Germline-derived CDR1 and CDR2 are SGDLS and YYNGEE. The CDR3 region is CASSVVIAGGDEQFF. The CDR3 bases are TGTGCCAGCAGCGTAGTAATAGCGGGAGGGGATGAGCAGTTCTTC.

V usage is TRBV4-1 and J usage is TRBJ2-2; D tentatively fits TRBD1 or TRBD2 (5 bases each). Looked up from germline, CDR1 is MGHRA and CDR2 is YSYEKL. Trimming left V 3 bases short and J 6 bases short, with 17 bases between. CDR3 length equals 16 residues. In DNA form, the CDR3 reads TGCGCCAGCAGCCACCGACTCCCGAGGGGCTCCGGGGAGCTGTTTTTT. Translation: CASSHRLPRGSGELFF.

This clone was detected only a few times. This sequence joins TRBV19 and TRBJ1-5; D is undetermined. The CDR3 has 12 residues. CDR1 is LNHDA and CDR2 is SQIVND in the germline V gene (reference sequence). Trimming stripped 5 bases from V and 1 base from J, with 3 bases between. CDR3 residues: CASSPSNQPQHF. CDR3 in DNA: TGTGCCAGTAGTCCAAGCAATCAGCCCCAGCATTTT.

This clone came up once. V usage is TRBV20-1 and J usage is TRBJ2-1; D gene ambiguous. With 1 base removed from V and 6 bases from J, the gap between germline ends came to 4 bases. Germline lookup yields CDR1 DFQATT and CDR2 SNEGSKA (reference sequence). The length of the CDR3 is 11 residues. CDR3 sequence reads: CSARGTNEQFF. In DNA, the CDR3 is TGCAGTGCTAGAGGAACCAATGAGCAGTTCTTC.

This clone has more than one count but fewer than ten. V is TRBV10-3 and J is TRBJ1-5; D uncertain. V lost 2 bases to trimming and J lost 2 bases, with 13 bases between them. The CDR3 length is 16 residues. Germline V gives CDR1 ENHRY, CDR2 SYGVKD. CDR3 in amino acids: CAISEAELTRNQPQHF. CDR3 DNA: TGTGCCATCAGTGAGGCGGAGCTAACTCGCAATCAGCCCCAGCATTTT.

This clone was recorded once. The rearrangement joins TRBV5-1 to TRBJ1-4, with 10 bases identical to TRBD1. The CDR3 spans 16 residues. Germline CDR1 SGHRS, CDR2 YFSETQ. The ends lost 0 bases at V and 8 bases at J; junction bases unmatched: 7. The DNA for the CDR3 is TGCGCCAGCAGCTTGGCCCTCGGGACAGGGGAAGAAAAACTGTTTTTT. It codes for CASSLALGTGEEKLFF.

The V and J genes are TRBV5-4 and TRBJ2-2, with D uncertain. Germline V gives CDR1 SGHNT, CDR2 YYREEE (reference sequence). V was cut by 0 bases and J by 0 bases, with 9 bases left in between. The CDR3 runs to 16 residues. This CDR3 reads CASSLEDYANTGELFF. DNA for the CDR3: TGTGCCAGCAGCTTGGAAGATTACGCGAACACCGGGGAGCTGTTTTTT.

The rearrangement joins TRBV15 to TRBJ2-7, with 11 bases that match TRBD2. The V and J ends lost 2 bases and 3 bases, in that order; junction bases with no gene match: 9. The germline CDR1 and CDR2 sequences are LNHNV and YYDKDF (reference sequence). This CDR3 comprises 17 residues. This CDR3 is CATSRPSGTSGIYEQYF. CDR3 bases: TGTGCCACCAGCAGACCTTCCGGGACTAGCGGAATCTACGAGCAGTACTTC.

The gene calls are TRBV7-8 and TRBJ2-6; D could derive from TRBD1 or TRBD2 (5 bases each). The germline V and J ends were trimmed by 5 bases and 0 bases, with 14 bases remaining between them. This CDR3 has 17 residues. Germline V lookup: CDR1 SGHVS, CDR2 FQNEAQ. DNA for the CDR3: TGTGCCAGCAGCCCTAGGGTGGGGGTCTCTGGGGCCAACGTCCTGACTTTC. This sequence encodes CASSPRVGVSGANVLTF.

V gene TRBV27 combines with J gene TRBJ2-2; weak D call: TRBD2 (6 bases). V was cut by 6 bases and J by 7 bases, with 18 bases left in between. Germline CDR1 and CDR2: MNHEY and SMNVEV (reference sequence). This CDR3 is 15 amino acids long. The CDR3 DNA follows: TGTGCCAGCAGCATGTTGTCCTGGGGAGGCGGGGAGCTGTTTTTT. This translates into CASSMLSWGGGELFF.

The rearrangement links TRBV7-9 to TRBJ1-4, with TRBD1 as a possible D gene (6 bases). Trimming stripped 5 bases from V and 2 bases from J, with 18 bases between. CDR1 SEHNR and CDR2 FQNEAQ come from the germline V gene (reference sequence). CDR3 length: 17 residues. CDR3 nucleotides: TGTGCCAGCAGCCCGACCCGTCAACAGGGTACTAATGAAAAACTGTTTTTT. Residues: CASSPTRQQGTNEKLFF.

This clone has a single count. The chain is built from TRBV11-2 and TRBJ2-3; 8 bases are a match to TRBD2. The trim removed 4 bases at V and 4 bases at J, leaving 7 bases unmatched. CDR1 is SGHAT and CDR2 is FQNNGV in the germline V gene. The CDR3 extends over 15 amino acids. CDR3 residues: CASSSSGGVADTQYF. The CDR3 coding sequence is TGTGCCAGCAGCTCCTCCGGGGGGGTCGCAGATACGCAGTATTTT.

J is TRBJ2-3 and V is TRBV11-3; TRBD1 aligns across 7 bases. The germline gives CDR1 SGHNT, CDR2 YENEEA. The CDR3 runs 15 residues. With 2 bases clipped from V and 4 bases from J, the junction kept 6 bases outside the gene matches. In DNA, the CDR3 is TGTGCCAGCAGCTTAAGACAGGGAAATGCAGATACGCAGTATTTT. Amino acid sequence: CASSLRQGNADTQYF.

V is TRBV28 and J is TRBJ2-7; D uncertain. The CDR3 extends over 13 amino acids. In germline, CDR1 is MDHEN, CDR2 SYDVKM. Trimming took 7 bases from V and 1 from J, leaving 11 bases between them. This chain's CDR3 is CASTRAESYEQYF. CDR3 sequence (DNA): TGTGCCAGCACCCGGGCCGAGTCCTACGAGCAGTACTTC. Variable domain in full (rest from reference TRBV28 and TRBJ2-7): DVKVTQSSRYLVKRTGEKVFLECVQDMDHENMFWYRQDPGLGLRLIYFSYDVKMKEKGDIPEGYSVSREKKERFSLILESASTNQTSMYLCASTRAESYEQYFGPGTRLTVT.

The J gene is TRBJ2-7, the V gene TRBV2, with TRBD2 as a possible D gene (6 bases). The germline V and J ends were trimmed by 5 bases and 6 bases, with 11 bases remaining between them. The CDR3 length is 12 residues. Germline CDR1 reads SNHLY; CDR2 reads FYNNEI. CDR3 DNA: TGTGCCAGCAGTTTTGCTAGCGCCGAGCAGTACTTC. Translation gives CASSFASAEQYF.

V is TRBV30 and J is TRBJ2-2, with D unresolved. Germline assignment: CDR1 GTSNPN and CDR2 SVGIG (reference sequence). Trimming removed 4 bases from V and 2 bases from J, with 11 bases in between. This CDR3 has 14 residues. The CDR3 DNA reads TGTGCCTGGACCAAACTTATTAACACCGGGGAGCTGTTTTTT. Translation: CAWTKLINTGELFF.